This TCR beta chain was identified in a study of cytomegalovirus exposure and HLA in healthy donors. The germline gives CDR1 MDHEN, CDR2 SYDVKM. Losses at the gene ends were 4 bases for V and 2 bases for J; bases not matched to a gene: 22. The CDR3 runs 20 residues. As regards this clone: No antigen is known for it.

The study, taken as a whole, reports: The study labeled 150 to 200 TCR beta chains cytomegalovirus-associated.

Generated by immunoSEQ multiplex PCR, the TCRdb table keeps only in-frame clones and is missing some. The data show some 130,000 clones, 80% to 90% seen once. The rearrangement links TRBV28 to TRBJ2-7; TRBD2 agrees at 8 bases. The TCR sequence derives from a young woman in good health and CMV-seronegative. Sequenced material: PBMCs. The CDR3 DNA sequence: TGTGCCAGCAGTTCCATCATGGATGTGCGGGGGGATACCGGACCCTACGAGCAGTACTTC. It encodes CASSSIMDVRGDTGPYEQYF.